The entry that follows covers one T cell receptor (beta chain) sequence. This clonotype appeared a single time. The antigen it binds to is not known. Base qualities are not recorded, but no much larger clone differs from it by a single base. The data are from a study of post-analysis software for immune sequencing data (dated by TCRdb to about 2015). In terms of the full investigation: Recorded disease courses included relapsing-remitting, secondary progressive and progressive-relapsing multiple sclerosis, with some patients lacking subtype annotation. The patient repertoires were compared against more than 10 previously published healthy control repertoires obtained from donors aged roughly 6 to 25 years. A subset of samples was prepared in parallel using single-end sample barcoding, then pooled and co-amplified after Illumina adapter ligation.

The library was prepared using PCR. The reads were generated on an Illumina HiSeq 2500. To reduce PCR and sequencing biases, unique molecular identifiers were built into the TCR beta cDNA libraries. Roughly 0.5 million cDNA molecules were obtained per 1 to 10 million input T cells, so each molecule approximated one T cell. Patient libraries were prepared and sequenced with the same protocol used for the earlier healthy control dataset. Within a given batch, samples were prepared together, multiplexed and sequenced on the same HiSeq lane. On the authors' methods: Raw barcoded reads were processed with MIGEC, discarding single-read molecular identifier groups before consensus assembly and CDR3 extraction. VDJtools was used for post-analysis of the clonotype tables, with diversity normalized by down-sampling every dataset to the smallest sample size. Repertoire overlap clustering matched CDR3 amino acid but not nucleotide sequences to correct batch-related cross-sample contamination. TCRdb passed the public sequencing reads through fastp at Q25 and MiXCR, retaining productive beta sequences. For every CDR3 protein sequence, its rows merge into one entry that carries the most common genes and DNA. The V and J calls come from TCRdb's annotation, not from the publication. The sample table lists hundreds of thousands of distinct CDR3 sequences, about 57% of them with a count of one. The ten largest make up approximately 4.2% of the sample.

To demonstrate the VDJtools post-analysis software, the study profiled TCR beta repertoires from the peripheral blood of 13 young patients with multiple sclerosis. Multiple sclerosis patients were children and adolescents aged about 6 to 16 years. Paper-wide results and their limitations: Multiple sclerosis patients had significantly lower normalized Chao1 diversity than controls, a result that suggests substantial peripheral T-cell clonal expansion. Direct clustering with F measure revealed strong co-clustering of samples prepared in the same batch, which led to a batch-effect correction. The multiple sclerosis patient group was slightly younger than the control group.

Sequencing was carried out using blood. The receptor was isolated from a girl aged 10-17 years with multiple sclerosis.

The base sequence is TGTGCCAGCAGCCTACAGCCCGCAACTAATGAAAAACTGTTTTTT. It is translated as CASSLQPATNEKLFF. The sequence is built from TRBV11-2 and TRBJ1-4, with the D gene not confidently named. Trimming costs V 5 bases and J 0 bases, and their ends lie 10 bases apart. Including the terminal cysteine and phenylalanine, the CDR3 comprises 15 residues. Only CDR3 DNA remains: 45 bases, in frame from the first base. CDR1 and CDR2 are read off the germline V gene as SGHAT and FQNNGV. Full variable domain (CDR3 extended with the reference TRBV11-2 and TRBJ1-4 proteins): EAGVAQSPRYKIIEKRQSVAFWCNPISGHATLYWYQQILGQGPKLLIQFQNNGVVDDSQLPKDRFSAERLKGVDSTLKIQPAKLEDSAVYLCASSLQPATNEKLFFGSGTQLSVL.